The present TCR beta chain was sequenced within a study of post-analysis software for immune sequencing data. Prepared TCR beta cDNA libraries contained unique molecular identifiers. One entry per CDR3 protein, called by TCRdb with MiXCR from the PCR reads. Of about 770,000 distinct CDR3 sequences listed, around 45% were seen once; the top ten hold 4.9%. This clonotype was obtained from a girl between 5 and 17 years old with multiple sclerosis. The sample consisted of blood.

Written as DNA, the CDR3 is TGCAGCGTTGAGGGGGGAGGGGATACCGAGCAGTACTTC. Translation: CSVEGGGDTEQYF. The V gene is TRBV29-1, the J gene TRBJ2-7; the match to TRBD2 covers 7 bases. Germline CDR1 is SQVTM and CDR2 is ANQGSEA. The CDR3 runs to 13 residues. V lost 3 bases and J lost 6; bases outside the gene matches: 8.